This T cell receptor beta chain comes out of a study of shared clonotypes between healthy human individuals. The naive CD8 subset, CD45RO-negative cells positively selected for CCR7, excluded terminally differentiated effector memory CD45RA+ cells. Study observations and caveats: Generation probabilities were higher for clonotypes shared across all four sorted-subset donors than for unshared ones.

V lost 0 bases and J lost 4, with 9 bases in between. The germline gives CDR1 MNHEY, CDR2 SVGAGI. There are 14 residues in the CDR3. Remarks on this clone: The antigen is unknown. Other DNA sequences in the same sample also yield this CDR3.

Sequencing used immunoSEQ multiplex PCR; TCRdb keeps in-frame clones, though not all of them. The profile shows about 2,200,000 clones, about 92% of them singletons. The clonotype originates from a man aged 18 to 35 in good health. Some clones in this sample may be carry-over from other donors' samples. The sample consisted of naive CD8+ T cells from PBMCs. The V and J genes are TRBV6-5 and TRBJ1-1; D call uncertain. CDR3 sequence (DNA): TGTGCCAGCAGTTACTCGAGAGTGGGCACTGAAGCTTTCTTT. Translating it yields CASSYSRVGTEAFF.